Shown below are 21 T cell receptor beta chains from a single sample sequenced in a study of T cells in tuberculosis. Using immunoSEQ multiplex PCR, the repertoire was profiled, and TCRdb retains in-frame clones only, with some absent. The sample consists of more than 35,000 clones, nearly 95% of them appearing once. The sequenced material came from PBMCs. The receptors originated from a donor aged 10 to 29 with latent tuberculosis or without tuberculosis infection.

In DNA form, the CDR3 reads TGTGCCTGGAGGTGGCAGGGGAACACTGAAGCTTTCTTT. Amino acid sequence: CAWRWQGNTEAFF. The chain couples TRBV30 to TRBJ1-1; D is perhaps TRBD1 (5 bases). In germline, CDR1 is GTSNPN, CDR2 SVGIG (reference sequence). CDR3 length: 13 amino acids. V lost 3 bases and J 1 base, leaving 9 bases between the germline ends.

This chain links TRBV7-3 with TRBJ2-5, with 10 bases lining up with TRBD2. V was clipped by 8 bases and J by 3 bases; unmatched bases: 0. CDR3 size: 12 residues. Per germline, CDR1 SGHTA and CDR2 FQGTGA. As DNA, the CDR3 is TGTGCCAGCGGACTAGCGGAAGAGACCCAGTACTTC. This sequence encodes CASGLAEETQYF.

The chain recombines TRBV7-3 with TRBJ1-6; weak D call: TRBD1 (6 bases). The CDR3 totals 13 residues. Germline values: CDR1 SGHTA, CDR2 FQGTGA. With 5 bases removed from V and 7 bases from J, the gap between germline ends came to 9 bases. The CDR3 nucleotides read TGTGCCAGCAGCCCTACAGGGAATTCACCCCTCCACTTT. Its translation is CASSPTGNSPLHF.

This chain uses TRBV5-1 with TRBJ2-2, with TRBD2 matching 10 bases. Unmatched junction bases numbered 7, after V lost 1 base and J lost 7 bases. The CDR3 contains 16 residues. From germline, CDR1 is SGHRS and CDR2 YFSETQ. CDR3 in amino acids: CASSLITSGNDGELFF. In nucleotides, the CDR3 is TGCGCCAGCAGCTTGATTACTAGCGGGAACGACGGGGAGCTGTTTTTT.

The J gene is TRBJ1-4, the V gene TRBV5-4; the D gene is possibly TRBD1 (5 bases). Germline V gene sequence: CDR1 SGHNT, CDR2 YYREEE (reference sequence). V was trimmed by 4 bases and J by 0 bases, leaving 16 bases between them. This CDR3 has 17 residues. The CDR3: CASSHFGGSSTNEKLFF. CDR3 bases: TGTGCCAGCAGCCACTTCGGGGGGTCTTCAACTAATGAAAAACTGTTTTTT. The full variable domain, with the rest looked up from reference TRBV5-4 and TRBJ1-4, is ETGVTQSPTHLIKTRGQQVTLRCSSQSGHNTVSWYQQALGQGPQFIFQYYREEENGRGNFPPRFSGLQFPNYSSELNVNALELDDSALYLCASSHFGGSSTNEKLFFGSGTQLSVL.

DNA of the CDR3: TGTGCCTGGAGTGCCGATTTGGCAGGGGGTTTGTCTGGCTACACCTTC. This gives the protein CAWSADLAGGLSGYTF. This rearrangement joins TRBV30 to TRBJ1-2; 7 bases line up with TRBD1. Per the germline V gene, CDR1 is GTSNPN and CDR2 is SVGIG (reference sequence). The J segment lost 7 bases and the V segment lost 1 base, leaving 15 bases of the junction unmatched. This CDR3 contains 16 residues.

This chain uses TRBV11-2 with TRBJ2-7, with a possible D match to TRBD1 (6 bases). Germline V lookup: CDR1 SGHAT, CDR2 FQNNGV. Trimming took 5 bases from V and 3 from J, leaving 11 bases between them. The CDR3 covers 13 residues. As DNA, the CDR3 is TGTGCCAGCAGCCCTCACAGGGACTACGAGCAGTACTTC. Protein sequence: CASSPHRDYEQYF.

V and J are TRBV7-6 and TRBJ1-1; D uncertain. Deletions cut 8 bases from V and 0 bases from J, with 13 bases between. CDR1 SGHVS and CDR2 FNYEAQ come from the germline V gene. The CDR3 is 14 amino acids. The CDR3 region has the DNA TGTGCCAGCCAGAAGGACTTTTTGAACACTGAAGCTTTCTTT. Translating gives CASQKDFLNTEAFF.

The chain employs TRBV29-1 and TRBJ2-5; 11 nucleotides align to TRBD2. The CDR3 has 17 residues. Germline assignment: CDR1 SQVTM and CDR2 ANQGSEA. J lost 2 bases, V lost 4 bases, and 12 bases had no gene match. The CDR3 spells CSVGGGPGLADQETQYF. CDR3 DNA sequence: TGCAGCGTTGGTGGGGGACCGGGACTAGCGGATCAAGAGACCCAGTACTTC. The full variable domain, in which reference TRBV29-1 and TRBJ2-5 provide the parts outside the CDR3, is SAVISQKPSRDICQRGTSLTIQCQVDSQVTMMFWYRQQPGQSLTLIATANQGSEATYESGFVIDKFPISRPNLTFSTLTVSNMSPEDSSIYLCSVGGGPGLADQETQYFGPGTRLLVL.

The rearrangement links TRBV7-2 to TRBJ2-1; 7 bases are a match to TRBD2. Germline V gives CDR1 SGHTA, CDR2 FQGNSA. Trimming cost V 2 bases and J 6 bases; bases outside gene matches: 7. The CDR3 runs to 15 residues. CDR3 DNA sequence: TGTGCCAGCAGCTTATGGGGCACTAGCGCCAATGAGCAGTTCTTC. This gives the protein CASSLWGTSANEQFF.

This sequence joins TRBV29-1 and TRBJ2-3; TRBD2 agrees at 12 bases. Germline trimming cut 6 bases from V and 2 bases from J; bases unmatched to any gene: 3. CDR3 size: 14 residues. The germline V gene encodes CDR1 SQVTM and CDR2 ANQGSEA. The CDR3 DNA follows: TGCAGCGTCGGACTAGCGGGACTCACAGATACGCAGTATTTT. Amino acid sequence: CSVGLAGLTDTQYF.

The rearrangement joins TRBV19 to TRBJ1-6; 9 positions match TRBD1. The CDR3 runs 17 residues. Germline CDR1 is LNHDA and CDR2 is SQIVND (reference sequence). Losses at the gene ends were 3 bases for V and 13 bases for J; bases not matched to a gene: 16. The DNA for the CDR3 is TGTGCCAGTAGTATCCGTCCCGGGACAGGGATCAATTACCCCCTCCACTTT. This gives the protein CASSIRPGTGINYPLHF.

This clone was counted a single time. The gene calls are TRBV15 and TRBJ2-1; TRBD2 agrees at 10 bases. V dropped 2 bases and J dropped 4; count of bases not matched to a gene: 5. The CDR3 contains 16 residues. Germline V gives CDR1 LNHNV, CDR2 YYDKDF (reference sequence). Here the CDR3 reads CATSRSGTSEYNEQFF. The CDR3 DNA sequence: TGTGCCACCAGCAGATCCGGGACTAGCGAATACAATGAGCAGTTCTTC. Combining the CDR3 with reference TRBV15 and TRBJ2-1 gives the whole variable domain DAMVIQNPRYQVTQFGKPVTLSCSQTLNHNVMYWYQQKSSQAPKLLFHYYDKDFNNEADTPDNFQSRRPNTSFCFLDIRSPGLGDTAMYLCATSRSGTSEYNEQFFGPGTRLTVL.

V and J are TRBV7-8 and TRBJ1-1, with a possible D match to TRBD1 (6 bases). Germline loops: CDR1 SGHVS, CDR2 FQNEAQ. Trimming left V 2 bases short and J 8 bases short, with 30 bases between. The CDR3 length is 19 residues. The CDR3 bases are TGTGCCAGCAGCTTATTCCTTGGGACATATGGAGGCTCAGGTAGCGAAGCTTTCTTT. Encoded protein: CASSLFLGTYGGSGSEAFF. The full variable domain, in which reference TRBV7-8 and TRBJ1-1 provide the parts outside the CDR3, is GAGVSQSPRYKVAKRGQDVALRCDPISGHVSLFWYQQALGQGPEFLTYFQNEAQLDKSGLPSDRFFAERPEGSVSTLKIQRTQQEDSAVYLCASSLFLGTYGGSGSEAFFGQGTRLTVV.

J is TRBJ1-3 and V is TRBV13; D ambiguous. The germline V gene encodes CDR1 PRHDT and CDR2 FYEKMQ (reference sequence). The CDR3 covers 16 residues. V lost 1 base to trimming and J lost 2 bases, with 12 bases between them. The CDR3 is CASSLASGMAGNTIYF. Here the CDR3 DNA reads TGTGCCAGCAGCTTAGCTTCGGGGATGGCTGGAAACACCATATATTTT. The whole variable domain, filled in from reference TRBV13 and TRBJ1-3, reads AAGVIQSPRHLIKEKRETATLKCYPIPRHDTVYWYQQGPGQDPQFLISFYEKMQSDKGSIPDRFSAQQFSDYHSELNMSSLELGDSALYFCASSLASGMAGNTIYFGEGSWLTVV.

The gene calls are TRBV11-1 and TRBJ1-1; weak D call: TRBD1 (5 bases). V shed 3 bases and J shed 1 base, with 6 bases lying between them. CDR1 and CDR2 from the germline V gene are SGHAT and FQDESV (reference sequence). The CDR3 runs 13 residues. In nucleotides, the CDR3 is TGTGCCAGCAGCTTCGACAGGAACACTGAAGCTTTCTTT. Protein product: CASSFDRNTEAFF. Using reference TRBV11-1 and TRBJ1-1 for the parts outside the CDR3, the full variable domain is EAEVAQSPRYKITEKSQAVAFWCDPISGHATLYWYRQILGQGPELLVQFQDESVVDDSQLPKDRFSAERLKGVDSTLKIQPAELGDSAMYLCASSFDRNTEAFFGQGTRLTVV.

The chain links TRBV19 to TRBJ2-3; TRBD2 matches at 12 bases. The J segment lost 4 bases and the V segment lost 7 bases, leaving 6 bases of the junction unmatched. The CDR3 contains 15 residues. Germline V gene sequence: CDR1 LNHDA, CDR2 SQIVND (reference sequence). In DNA form, the CDR3 reads TGTGCCAGTACCGAACTAGCGGGAGGAGCAGATACGCAGTATTTT. It translates to CASTELAGGADTQYF.

The V and J genes are TRBV27 and TRBJ2-7, with 9 bases lining up with TRBD2. J gave up 2 bases and V 1 base, and 3 bases lay outside the gene matches. The length of the CDR3 is 15 residues. Germline V gene sequence: CDR1 MNHEY, CDR2 SMNVEV (reference sequence). Written as DNA, the CDR3 is TGTGCCAGCAGTTTATGGGCGGGAGGGCCCTACGAGCAGTACTTC. Translating it yields CASSLWAGGPYEQYF.

The genes are TRBV6-1 and TRBJ1-2, with TRBD1 as a possible D gene (5 bases). The CDR3 is 15 amino acids. Trimming removed 8 bases from V and 2 bases from J, with 18 bases in between. CDR1 is MNHNS and CDR2 is SASEGT in the germline V gene. CDR3 nucleotides: TGTGCCAGCCCTCGCTGGCAGGGACTGAACTATGGCTACACCTTC. It is translated as CASPRWQGLNYGYTF.

The V and J genes are TRBV5-1 and TRBJ2-1; 12 nucleotides agree with TRBD2. The length of the CDR3 is 15 residues. Looked up from germline, CDR1 is SGHRS and CDR2 is YFSETQ. J lost 4 bases, V lost 4 bases, and 3 bases had no gene match. As DNA, the CDR3 is TGCGCCAGCAGCCCCACTAGCGGGGGGTACAATGAGCAGTTCTTC. Its protein product is CASSPTSGGYNEQFF. Based on the CDR3 plus reference TRBV5-1 and TRBJ2-1, the full variable domain is KAGVTQTPRYLIKTRGQQVTLSCSPISGHRSVSWYQQTPGQGLQFLFEYFSETQRNKGNFPGRFSGRQFSNSRSEMNVSTLELGDSALYLCASSPTSGGYNEQFFGPGTRLTVL.

This chain links TRBV27 with TRBJ1-5, with TRBD1 identical over 9 bases. The CDR3 is 15 residues long. Trimming took 5 bases from V and 0 from J; bases not matched to a gene: 2. Germline CDR1 MNHEY, CDR2 SMNVEV (reference sequence). The CDR3 region has the DNA TGTGCCAGCAGTGGGACAGGGTATAGCAATCAGCCCCAGCATTTT. Translated: CASSGTGYSNQPQHF.